The rows below give T cell receptor beta chains drawn from one sample of a study of shared clonotypes between healthy human individuals. Method: immunoSEQ multiplex PCR; TCRdb's copy keeps in-frame clones and lacks some. The top ten hold less than 0.55% of the sample, which has around 1.5 million clones, about 98% seen once. Sequencing was done on a sample of naive CD4+ T cells sorted from blood. The receptor source for this set is a young man in good health. The CDR3 runs from the conserved cysteine through the conserved F or W. Each record gives: CDR3 protein, V gene, J gene.

CASSVGRAGSYNEQFF	TRBV9	TRBJ2-1
CASSLEWRVGEQFF	TRBV11-2	TRBJ2-1
CASSFRDRRQETQYF	TRBV7-7	TRBJ2-5
CASSLGTGLDNEQFF	TRBV7-3	TRBJ2-1
CASSPVRYEQYF	TRBV28	TRBJ2-7
CASSLTPGEETQYF	TRBV18	TRBJ2-5
CASSLGVSPNSGANVLTF	TRBV5-5	TRBJ2-6
CASKEASLNEQFF	TRBV6-1	TRBJ2-1
CSVKQESYGYTF	TRBV29-1	TRBJ1-2
CASPDRGPLRELFF	TRBV19	TRBJ2-2
CASSLGGSGRPTDTQYF	TRBV5-4	TRBJ2-3
CASSLLGQGDNEQFF	TRBV11-2	TRBJ2-1
CASRKSSGSYEQYF	TRBV2	TRBJ2-7
CASSFDREKDTQYF	TRBV7-3	TRBJ2-3
CASSLRQGNEKLFF	TRBV5-4	TRBJ1-4
CAISESRAYGYTF	TRBV10-3	TRBJ1-2
CASSLAPATGYEQYF	TRBV7-2	TRBJ2-7
CASTLYGGRASNEQFF	TRBV2	TRBJ2-1
CSVEIQGTYEQYF	TRBV29-1	TRBJ2-7
CASSSQGPMGEAFF	TRBV28	TRBJ1-1
CASSRGAATSTGELFF	TRBV25-1	TRBJ2-2
CASSWGSSSYEQYF	TRBV5-1	TRBJ2-7
CASSQYPVEQYF	TRBV7-2	TRBJ2-7
CASSLGPRGEQFF	TRBV25-1	TRBJ2-1
CASSPLGGTSGRIYNEQFF	TRBV7-2	TRBJ2-1
CASSSRGTGGVYEQYF	TRBV19	TRBJ2-7
CAISDPGTNTEAFF	TRBV10-3	TRBJ1-1
CATSRDGGDEQFF	TRBV15	TRBJ2-1
CASSRGLAGGDSLGNEQFF	TRBV7-9	TRBJ2-1
CATAPTTGGEAQYF	TRBV10-3	TRBJ2-5
CASSPVDREVLDQPQHF	TRBV6-4	TRBJ1-5
CASSLVGGNTIYF	TRBV5-4	TRBJ1-3
CASSQSNYGYTF	TRBV5-4	TRBJ1-2
CASSLRDRVSETQYF	TRBV5-4	TRBJ2-5
CASSQDGSRDQPQHF	TRBV4-1	TRBJ1-5
CASSAFQGSYEQYF	TRBV2	TRBJ2-7
CALRRGAGRGELFF	TRBV6-1	TRBJ2-2
CASSFLGAGEAFF	TRBV12-1	TRBJ1-1
CASSEARGLQETQYF	TRBV2	TRBJ2-5
CASSTGQGNTEAFF	TRBV5-1	TRBJ1-1
CASSLSGINEKLFF	TRBV28	TRBJ1-4
CASSPDRGYEQYF	TRBV27	TRBJ2-7
CASSQDFLGLGANEKLFF	TRBV4-3	TRBJ1-4
CASSQMGRVTEAFF	TRBV4-2	TRBJ1-1
CASSYTLVPQQNEQFF	TRBV6-5	TRBJ2-1
CASSLGKREEYEQYF	TRBV28	TRBJ2-7
CASSEWAGEVLDNEQFF	TRBV6-1	TRBJ2-1
CASSFGTNPSLTDTQYF	TRBV11-2	TRBJ2-3
CASSAQGWGNQPQHF	TRBV6-6	TRBJ1-5
CASSVSAGTYEQYF	TRBV2	TRBJ2-7
CASSERLAGAYNEQFF	TRBV6-1	TRBJ2-1
CASSRGHTDSTDTQYF	TRBV4-3	TRBJ2-3
CASRERLDGYTF	TRBV6-6	TRBJ1-2
CASSYLETQYF	TRBV6-6	TRBJ2-5